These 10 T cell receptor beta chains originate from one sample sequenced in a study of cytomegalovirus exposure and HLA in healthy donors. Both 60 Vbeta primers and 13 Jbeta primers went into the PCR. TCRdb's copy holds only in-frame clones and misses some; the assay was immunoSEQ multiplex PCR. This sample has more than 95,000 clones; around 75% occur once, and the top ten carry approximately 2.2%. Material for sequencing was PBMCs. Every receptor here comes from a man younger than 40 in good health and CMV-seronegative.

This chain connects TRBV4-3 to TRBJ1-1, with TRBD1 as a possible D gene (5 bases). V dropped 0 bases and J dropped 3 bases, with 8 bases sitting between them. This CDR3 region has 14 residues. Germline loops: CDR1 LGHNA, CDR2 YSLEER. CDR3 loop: CASSQDGGDTEAFF. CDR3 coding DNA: TGCGCCAGCAGCCAAGATGGAGGGGACACTGAAGCTTTCTTT.

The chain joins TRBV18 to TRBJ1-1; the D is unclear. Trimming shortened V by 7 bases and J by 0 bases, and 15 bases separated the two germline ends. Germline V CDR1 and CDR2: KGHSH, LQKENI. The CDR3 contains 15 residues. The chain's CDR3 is CASYPGPAMNTEAFF. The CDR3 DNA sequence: TGTGCCAGCTACCCGGGTCCGGCGATGAACACTGAAGCTTTCTTT.

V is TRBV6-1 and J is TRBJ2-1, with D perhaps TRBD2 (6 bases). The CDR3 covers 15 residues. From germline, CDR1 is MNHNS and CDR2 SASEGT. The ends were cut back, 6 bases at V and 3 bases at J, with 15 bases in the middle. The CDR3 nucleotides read TGTGCCAGCAGCGTAACCGGGAGCAACTACAATGAGCAGTTCTTC. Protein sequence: CASSVTGSNYNEQFF.

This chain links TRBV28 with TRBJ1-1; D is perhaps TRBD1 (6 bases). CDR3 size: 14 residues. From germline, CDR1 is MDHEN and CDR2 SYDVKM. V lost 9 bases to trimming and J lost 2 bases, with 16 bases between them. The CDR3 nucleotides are TGTGCCAGTCAGCACAGGGTTGTAAACACTGAAGCTTTCTTT. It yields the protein CASQHRVVNTEAFF.

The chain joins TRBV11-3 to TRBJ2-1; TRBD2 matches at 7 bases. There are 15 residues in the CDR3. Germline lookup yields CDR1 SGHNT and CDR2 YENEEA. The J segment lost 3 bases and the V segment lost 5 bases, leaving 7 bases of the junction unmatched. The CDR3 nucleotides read TGTGCCAGCAGCCGGGCGGGAGACTACTACAATGAGCAGTTCTTC. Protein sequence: CASSRAGDYYNEQFF.

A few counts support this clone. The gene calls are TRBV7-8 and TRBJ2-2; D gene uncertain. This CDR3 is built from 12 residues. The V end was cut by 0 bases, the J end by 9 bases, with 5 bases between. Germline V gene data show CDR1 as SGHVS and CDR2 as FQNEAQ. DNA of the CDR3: TGTGCCAGCAGCTTAGCTGGCCGGGAGCTGTTTTTT. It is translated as CASSLAGRELFF.

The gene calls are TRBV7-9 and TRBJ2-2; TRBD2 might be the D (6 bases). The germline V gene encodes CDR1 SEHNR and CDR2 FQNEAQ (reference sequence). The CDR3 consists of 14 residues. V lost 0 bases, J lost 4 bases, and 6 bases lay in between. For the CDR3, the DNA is TGTGCCAGCAGCTTAGCGGGGGGCACCGGGGAGCTGTTTTTT. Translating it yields CASSLAGGTGELFF.

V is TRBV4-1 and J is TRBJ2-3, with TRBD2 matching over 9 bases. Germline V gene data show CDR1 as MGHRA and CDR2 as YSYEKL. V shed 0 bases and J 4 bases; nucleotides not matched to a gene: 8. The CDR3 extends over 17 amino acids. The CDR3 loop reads CASSQDGSSGVADTQYF. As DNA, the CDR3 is TGCGCCAGCAGCCAAGACGGGTCTAGCGGGGTTGCAGATACGCAGTATTTT.

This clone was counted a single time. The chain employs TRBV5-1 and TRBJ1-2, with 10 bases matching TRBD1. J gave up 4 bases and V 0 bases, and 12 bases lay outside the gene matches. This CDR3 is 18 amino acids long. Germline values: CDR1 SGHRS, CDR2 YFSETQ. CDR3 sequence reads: CASSLAGTGDLDFYGYTF. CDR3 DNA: TGCGCCAGCAGCTTGGCCGGGACAGGGGACTTGGATTTCTATGGCTACACCTTC.

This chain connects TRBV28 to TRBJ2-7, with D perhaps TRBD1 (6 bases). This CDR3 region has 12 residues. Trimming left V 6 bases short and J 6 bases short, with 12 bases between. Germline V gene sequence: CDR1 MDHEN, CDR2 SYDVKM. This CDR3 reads CASSEQGAEQYF. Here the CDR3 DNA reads TGTGCCAGCAGCGAACAGGGAGCCGAGCAGTACTTC.